The clone carrying this TCR beta chain was detected once. Per germline, CDR1 SGHRS and CDR2 YFSETQ. The CDR3 totals 15 residues. Unmatched junction bases numbered 7, after V lost 1 base and J lost 5 bases. The source of the sample is a study of blood T cell repertoires in COVID-19. Under the authors' procedure: By means of reference gene primer amplification, nucleated cell counts were estimated. Method: immunoSEQ multiplex PCR; TCRdb's copy keeps in-frame clones and lacks some. The V and J calls and clone size were taken over from that table, and D and trimming were inferred from the DNA. This sample has some 130,000 clones, with roughly 90% found just once.

Sequences were obtained from peripheral blood. V usage is TRBV5-1 and J usage is TRBJ2-5; 8 nucleotides align to TRBD2. The source is a man aged 50 or older with active COVID-19. Written as DNA, the CDR3 is TGCGCCAGCAGCTTGACACTAGCGGCAGGGGAGACCCAGTACTTC. Protein product: CASSLTLAAGETQYF.